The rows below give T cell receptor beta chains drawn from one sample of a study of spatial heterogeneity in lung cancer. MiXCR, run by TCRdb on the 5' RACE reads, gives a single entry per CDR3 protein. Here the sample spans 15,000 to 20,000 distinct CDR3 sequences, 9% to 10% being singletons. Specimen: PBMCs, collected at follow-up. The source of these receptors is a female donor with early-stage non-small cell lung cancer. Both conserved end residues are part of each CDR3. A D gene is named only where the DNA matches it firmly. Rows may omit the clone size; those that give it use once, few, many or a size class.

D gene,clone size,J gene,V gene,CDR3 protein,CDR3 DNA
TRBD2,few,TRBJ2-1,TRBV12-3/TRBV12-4,CASSSRLASYNEQFF,TGTGCCAGCAGCTCAAGACTAGCCTCCTACAATGAGCAGTTCTTC
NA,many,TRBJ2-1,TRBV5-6,CASSWNDEQFF,TGTGCCAGCAGCTGGAACGATGAGCAGTTCTTC
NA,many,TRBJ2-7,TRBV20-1,CSGDAAGYEQYF,TGCAGTGGTGATGCGGCGGGCTACGAGCAGTACTTC
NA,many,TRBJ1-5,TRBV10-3,CAIATDSNQPQHF,TGTGCCATCGCAACAGATAGCAATCAGCCCCAGCATTTT
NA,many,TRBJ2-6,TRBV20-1,CSASVQSGANVLTF,TGCAGTGCTAGTGTACAGTCTGGGGCCAACGTCCTGACTTTC
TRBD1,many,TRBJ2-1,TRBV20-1,CSALLRDRGWNEQFF,TGCAGTGCTTTATTACGGGACAGGGGATGGAATGAGCAGTTCTTC
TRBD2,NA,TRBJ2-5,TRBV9,CASSVGLASQETQYF,TGTGCCAGCAGCGTCGGACTAGCGTCTCAAGAGACCCAGTACTTC
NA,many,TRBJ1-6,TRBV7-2,CASTPVVNSPLHF,TGTGCCAGCACCCCGGTTGTTAATTCACCCCTCCACTTT
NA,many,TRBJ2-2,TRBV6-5,CASREGSTGELFF,TGTGCCAGCAGGGAGGGAAGTACCGGGGAGCTGTTTTTT
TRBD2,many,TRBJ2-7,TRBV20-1,CSARRSGSSYEQYF,TGCAGTGCTAGACGCAGCGGGAGTTCCTACGAGCAGTACTTC
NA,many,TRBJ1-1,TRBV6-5,CASSSYRGEAFF,TGTGCCAGCAGCTCATACAGAGGTGAAGCTTTCTTT
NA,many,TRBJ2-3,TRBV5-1,CASSLFGVGTDTQYF,TGCGCCAGCAGCTTGTTCGGGGTTGGCACAGATACGCAGTATTTT
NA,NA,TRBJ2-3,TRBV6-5,CASSPQFAGTQADTQYF,TGTGCCAGCAGTCCCCAGTTCGCAGGAACCCAAGCAGATACGCAGTATTTT
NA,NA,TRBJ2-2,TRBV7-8,CATVWVRGTGELFF,TGTGCCACCGTCTGGGTCAGAGGCACCGGGGAGCTGTTTTTT
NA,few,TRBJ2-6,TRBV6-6,CASMTLASGANVLTF,TGTGCCAGCATGACACTAGCCTCTGGGGCCAACGTCCTGACTTTC
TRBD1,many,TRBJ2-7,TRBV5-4,CASSLVGGQTNYEQYF,TGTGCCAGCAGCTTGGTTGGGGGACAGACAAATTACGAGCAGTACTTC
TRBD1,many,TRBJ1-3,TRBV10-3,CAIRQGAEGNTIYF,TGTGCCATCAGACAGGGGGCTGAAGGAAACACCATATATTTT
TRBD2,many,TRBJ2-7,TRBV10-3,CAISASSGSYEQYF,TGTGCCATCAGTGCATCTAGCGGGAGTTACGAGCAGTACTTC
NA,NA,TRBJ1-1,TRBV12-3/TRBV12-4,CASTTPTEAFF,TGTGCCAGCACCACCCCCACTGAAGCTTTCTTT
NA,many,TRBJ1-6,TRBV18,CASSPLQGEDSPLHF,TGTGCCAGCTCACCCCTACAGGGTGAGGATTCACCCCTCCACTTT
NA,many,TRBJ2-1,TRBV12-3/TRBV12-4,CASSPGNEQFF,TGTGCCAGCAGTCCAGGGAATGAGCAGTTCTTC
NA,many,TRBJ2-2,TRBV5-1,CASSLGQLIISRAGELFF,TGCGCCAGCAGCTTGGGACAGCTAATTATATCGAGAGCCGGGGAGCTGTTTTTT
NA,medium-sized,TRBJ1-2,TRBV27,CASSLRGGSYGYTF,TGTGCCAGCAGTTTACGCGGGGGATCCTATGGCTACACCTTC
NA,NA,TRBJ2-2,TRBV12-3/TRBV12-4,CASSLSSSVPNTGELFF,TGTGCCAGCAGTTTAAGTTCGAGTGTCCCGAACACCGGGGAGCTGTTTTTT
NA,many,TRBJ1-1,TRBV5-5,CASSWGSTEAFF,TGTGCCAGCAGCTGGGGCAGCACTGAAGCTTTCTTT
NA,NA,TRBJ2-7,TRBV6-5,CASGRVGAYEQYF,TGTGCCAGCGGTAGGGTGGGGGCCTACGAGCAGTACTTC
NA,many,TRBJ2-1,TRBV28,CASSSSLDPRRWFF,TGTGCCAGCAGTTCTTCCCTCGATCCCCGGCGTTGGTTCTTC
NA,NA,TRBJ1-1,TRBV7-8,CASSPTTSEAFF,TGTGCCAGCAGCCCCACGACGAGTGAAGCTTTCTTT
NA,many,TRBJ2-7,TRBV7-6,CASSLGAPAYEQYF,TGTGCCAGCAGCTTAGGGGCCCCAGCCTACGAGCAGTACTTC
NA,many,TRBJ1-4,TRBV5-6,CASSSQGANEKLFF,TGTGCCAGCAGCTCGCAGGGAGCTAATGAAAAACTGTTTTTT
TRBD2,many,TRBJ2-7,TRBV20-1,CSTTSHSGRAPSNYEQYF,TGCAGCACTACTTCTCATAGCGGGAGGGCCCCTTCGAATTACGAGCAGTACTTC
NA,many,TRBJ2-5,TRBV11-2,CASSFVETQYF,TGTGCCAGCAGCTTCGTAGAGACCCAGTACTTC
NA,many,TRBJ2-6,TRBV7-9,CASSPPGAGANVLTF,TGTGCCAGCAGCCCGCCGGGGGCTGGGGCCAACGTCCTGACTTTC
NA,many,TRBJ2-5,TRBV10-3,CAISEANPKETQYF,TGTGCCATCAGTGAGGCCAACCCCAAAGAGACCCAGTACTTC
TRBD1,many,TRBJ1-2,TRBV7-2,CASSSQGDYGYTF,TGTGCCAGCAGCTCACAGGGGGACTATGGCTACACCTTC
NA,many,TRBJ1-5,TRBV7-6,CASSLGRAAYSNQPQHF,TGTGCCAGCAGCTTAGGGCGGGCGGCGTATAGCAATCAGCCCCAGCATTTT
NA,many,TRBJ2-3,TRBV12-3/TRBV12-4,CASSFGQFNTDTQYF,TGTGCCAGCAGTTTCGGGCAGTTTAACACAGATACGCAGTATTTT
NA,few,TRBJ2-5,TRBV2,CASTHGETQYF,TGTGCCAGCACCCACGGAGAGACCCAGTACTTC